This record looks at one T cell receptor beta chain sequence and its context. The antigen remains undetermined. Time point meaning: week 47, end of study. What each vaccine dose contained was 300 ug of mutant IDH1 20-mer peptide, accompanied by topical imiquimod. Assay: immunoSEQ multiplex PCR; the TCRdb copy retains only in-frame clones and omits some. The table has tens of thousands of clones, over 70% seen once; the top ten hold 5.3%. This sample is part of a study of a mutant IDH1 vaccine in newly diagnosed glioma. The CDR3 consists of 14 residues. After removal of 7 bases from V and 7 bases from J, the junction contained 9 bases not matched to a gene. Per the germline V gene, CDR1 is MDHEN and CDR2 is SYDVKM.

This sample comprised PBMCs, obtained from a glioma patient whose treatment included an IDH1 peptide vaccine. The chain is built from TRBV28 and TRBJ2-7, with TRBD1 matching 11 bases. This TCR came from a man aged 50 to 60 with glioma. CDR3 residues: CASTLGQGAREQYF. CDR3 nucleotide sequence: TGTGCCAGCACATTAGGACAGGGGGCGAGAGAGCAGTACTTC.